These 32 T cell receptor beta chains originate from one sample sequenced in a study of blood T cells in healthy people across ages. Through a sample-barcoded 5' primer and a J-beta primer mix, a second PCR was run for roughly 7 to 12 cycles. In TCRdb, the 5' RACE reads were re-called with MiXCR into one record per CDR3 protein. The sample records hundreds of thousands of distinct CDR3 sequences, about 25% being singletons. The same data also contributed to another study, on T cells of mothers and their children.

Sequencing used blood. Source of these receptors: a boy younger than 18 in good health.

This clonotype was seen many times. This chain uses TRBV20-1 with TRBJ1-1; no definite D call. Trimming shortened V by 0 bases and J by 1 base, and 12 bases separated the two germline ends. The V gene's germline CDR1 is DFQATT and CDR2 SNEGSKA (reference sequence). This CDR3 is 15 amino acids long. This chain's CDR3 is CSARDPGRENTEAFF. In nucleotides, the CDR3 is TGCAGTGCTAGAGACCCCGGGAGGGAGAACACTGAAGCTTTCTTT.

This clonotype turned up a few times. The J gene is TRBJ2-1, the V gene TRBV7-8; 8 bases agree with TRBD1. Near its end, the DNA agrees better with TRBJ2-4, so the J call may be wrong. This CDR3 spans 17 amino acids. The germline V gene encodes CDR1 SGHVS and CDR2 FQNEAQ. The CDR3 is CASSPGTGMADSGFQYF. Written as DNA, the CDR3 is TGTGCCAGCAGCCCCGGGACAGGAATGGCGGATTCCGGGTTTCAGTACTTC.

Only a few counts were recorded for this clonotype. CDR3 sequence reads: CASSPTAFDEQFF. CDR3 DNA: TGTGCCAGCAGCCCAACGGCATTCGATGAGCAGTTCTTC. This chain joins TRBV9 and TRBJ2-1, with D hard to call. Germline values: CDR1 SGDLS, CDR2 YYNGEE. Between the trimmed V and J ends, which lost 4 bases and 8 bases, there was a span of 13 bases. The length of the CDR3 is 13 residues.

This clonotype showed up just a few times. The CDR3 DNA is TGTGCCAGCCCGAAGACAGGGTTCCTCTACGAGCAGTACTTC. Amino acid sequence: CASPKTGFLYEQYF. This chain links TRBV21-1 with TRBJ2-5; the D call TRBD1 from the table was never checked on the DNA. The J call could be wrong; TRBJ2-7 is a better fit for the DNA end. TRBV21-1 is tagged as a pseudogene. The length of the CDR3 is 14 residues.

In regard to this clonotype: A clone one base away is much larger, so this may be a read error. This chain connects TRBV24-1 to TRBJ2-5, with D tentatively TRBD1 (6 bases). The CDR3 length is 16 residues. Trimming removed 3 bases from V and 4 bases from J, with 17 bases in between. Germline V gene sequence: CDR1 KGHDR, CDR2 SFDVKD. CDR3 sequence (DNA): TGTGCCACCAGTGATCGACTACAGGGACGGGGAGAGACCCAGTACTTC. Translated, it gives CATSDRLQGRGETQYF.

The chain combines TRBV6-1 with TRBJ2-5; tentative D call: TRBD2 (6 bases). The DNA matches TRBJ2-1 better at its end, which makes the J call doubtful. This CDR3 is 14 amino acids long. Germline assignment: CDR1 MNHNS and CDR2 SASEGT. The CDR3: CASRSGTGDNEQFF. The CDR3 DNA follows: TGTGCCAGCAGATCCGGGACGGGGGATAATGAGCAGTTCTTC.

This clonotype turned up a few times. J is TRBJ2-1 and V is TRBV6-1, with 11 bases matching TRBD2. Germline V gene data show CDR1 as MNHNS and CDR2 as SASEGT. Trimming removed 6 bases from V and 10 bases from J; junction bases left unmatched: 17. There are 17 residues in the CDR3. DNA for the CDR3: TGTGCCAGCAGCAGCTTTTCTCGACTAGCGGGAAAGTTCGAGCAGTTCTTC. This sequence encodes CASSSFSRLAGKFEQFF.

The V call is TRBV27, the J call TRBJ2-7; 7 nucleotides line up with TRBD1. J lost 5 bases, V lost 5 bases, and 15 bases had no gene match. Per germline, CDR1 MNHEY and CDR2 SMNVEV (reference sequence). The CDR3 runs 16 residues. The CDR3: CASSPVYMDRRNEQYF. CDR3 bases: TGTGCCAGCAGTCCAGTTTATATGGACAGGAGGAACGAGCAGTACTTC.

The chain has TRBV27 and TRBJ2-7, with 8 bases aligning to TRBD1. This CDR3 has 14 residues. Germline CDR1 and CDR2: MNHEY and SMNVEV (reference sequence). Trimming cost V 6 bases and J 1 base; bases outside gene matches: 5. The chain's CDR3 is CASRPWDRSYEQYF. The CDR3 region has the DNA TGTGCCAGCAGACCATGGGACAGGTCCTACGAGCAGTACTTC.

At least ten counts were recorded for this clonotype. The chain combines TRBV14 with TRBJ2-1, with 7 bases matching TRBD2. The CDR3 consists of 15 residues. Germline V gene data show CDR1 as SGHDN and CDR2 as FVKESK. V trimming: 4 bases; J trimming: 5 bases; junction bases outside the gene matches: 8. The CDR3: CASSPIAGSHNEQFF. The CDR3 region has the DNA TGTGCCAGCAGCCCCATAGCGGGTTCCCACAATGAGCAGTTCTTC.

Only a few counts were recorded for this clonotype. This rearrangement joins TRBV5-5 to TRBJ1-4; 7 bases line up with TRBD1. The CDR3 length is 18 residues. Germline V lookup: CDR1 SGHKS, CDR2 YYEKEE (reference sequence). Losses at the gene ends were 1 base for V and 0 bases for J; bases not matched to a gene: 9. CDR3 coding DNA: TGTGCCAGCAGCTTGAGGGACAGTGGACGATCAACTAATGAAAAACTGTTTTTT. Protein product: CASSLRDSGRSTNEKLFF.

This clonotype was seen at least ten times. The V call is TRBV28, the J call TRBJ1-5; no reliable D call. With 7 bases removed from V and 9 bases from J, the gap between germline ends came to 19 bases. This CDR3 region has 14 residues. Germline V gene sequence: CDR1 MDHEN, CDR2 SYDVKM. CDR3 sequence (DNA): TGTGCCAGCACCCCTAATCTGGCGCCAGGGCCCCAGCATTTT. Translating it yields CASTPNLAPGPQHF.

This clonotype was counted a few times. V usage is TRBV21-1 and J usage is TRBJ2-6; no DNA check was done on the table's D call, TRBD1. TRBV21-1 is a documented pseudogene. CDR3 length: 17 amino acids. The CDR3 loop reads CASSEVQGRSGANVLTF. The CDR3 nucleotides are TGTGCCAGCAGCGAAGTACAGGGAAGATCTGGGGCCAACGTCCTGACTTTC.

The rearrangement uses TRBV4-2 and TRBJ1-3; D is unresolved. V lost 4 bases to trimming and J lost 0 bases, with 13 bases between them. The CDR3 covers 16 residues. Germline CDR1 LGHNA, CDR2 YNFKEQ. Written as DNA, the CDR3 is TGTGCCAGCAGCCCGTTGGACGGATCCTCTGGAAACACCATATATTTT. It yields the protein CASSPLDGSSGNTIYF.

This clonotype has just a few counts. The V and J genes are TRBV4-3 and TRBJ1-1; D call uncertain. Germline V CDR1 and CDR2: LGHNA, YSLEER. V was trimmed by 1 base and J by 8 bases, leaving 14 bases between them. CDR3 length equals 14 residues. In DNA, the CDR3 is TGCGCCAGCAGCCAAGTTGGCGCCGTCCCAGAAGCTTTCTTT. This codes for CASSQVGAVPEAFF.

This clonotype was recorded a few times. The chain employs TRBV20-1 and TRBJ2-6, with D possibly being TRBD1 or TRBD2 (5 bases each). The CDR3 runs 15 residues. Trimming took 5 bases from V and 0 from J, leaving 11 bases between them. The germline V gene encodes CDR1 DFQATT and CDR2 SNEGSKA (reference sequence). CDR3 nucleotides: TGCAGTGCTCGGGACCCCCTCTCTGGGGCCAACGTCCTGACTTTC. It is translated as CSARDPLSGANVLTF.

This clonotype was counted at least ten times. The CDR3 DNA reads TGCGCCAGCAGCTTTGATTTCCGAACTAGCGGTAACAATGAGCAGTTCTTC. This encodes CASSFDFRTSGNNEQFF. The rearrangement links TRBV5-1 to TRBJ2-1; 8 positions agree with TRBD2. This CDR3 contains 17 residues. The trim removed 2 bases at V and 5 bases at J, leaving 12 bases unmatched. Germline loops: CDR1 SGHRS, CDR2 YFSETQ. Filled out from reference TRBV5-1 and TRBJ2-1, the complete variable domain reads KAGVTQTPRYLIKTRGQQVTLSCSPISGHRSVSWYQQTPGQGLQFLFEYFSETQRNKGNFPGRFSGRQFSNSRSEMNVSTLELGDSALYLCASSFDFRTSGNNEQFFGPGTRLTVL.

The J gene is TRBJ2-6, the V gene TRBV28; D unclear. Per germline, CDR1 MDHEN and CDR2 SYDVKM. The CDR3 has 15 residues. The V gene lost 3 bases and the J gene lost 2 bases, with 8 bases spanning the gap. CDR3 region: CASSFRGTGANVLTF. For the CDR3, the DNA is TGTGCCAGCAGTTTCAGAGGTACTGGGGCCAACGTCCTGACTTTC.

The V call is TRBV7-2, the J call TRBJ2-4; 7 bases match TRBD1. Germline V CDR1 and CDR2: SGHTA, FQGNSA. V was clipped by 5 bases and J by 9 bases; unmatched bases: 7. CDR3 length: 13 residues. CDR3 nucleotide sequence: TGTGCCAGCAGCACGGGACAGAGTCGCATTCAGTACTTC. Translated: CASSTGQSRIQYF.

This clonotype showed up many times. The V and J genes are TRBV19 and TRBJ2-1; 7 nucleotides align to TRBD2. The CDR3 totals 15 residues. Germline lookup yields CDR1 LNHDA and CDR2 SQIVND (reference sequence). J lost 2 bases, V lost 3 bases, and 4 bases had no gene match. This CDR3 reads CASSIGLEPYNEQFF. For the CDR3, the DNA is TGTGCCAGTAGTATCGGACTAGAACCCTACAATGAGCAGTTCTTC.

The rearrangement uses TRBV2 and TRBJ2-1, with unresolved D. The V gene's germline CDR1 is SNHLY and CDR2 FYNNEI. Between the trimmed V and J ends, which lost 6 bases and 9 bases, there was a span of 6 bases. The length of the CDR3 is 10 residues. The chain's CDR3 is CASRLAEQFF. CDR3 nucleotide sequence: TGTGCCAGCAGACTTGCTGAGCAGTTCTTC.

This chain uses TRBV7-9 with TRBJ2-5; TRBD2 might be the D (5 bases). This CDR3 has 15 residues. Germline values: CDR1 SEHNR, CDR2 FQNEAQ (reference sequence). The ends were cut back, 1 base at V and 11 bases at J, with 20 bases in the middle. The DNA for the CDR3 is TGTGCCAGCAGCTTAGAGTTAGGACTGGTGGAAAAGCAGTACTTC. The encoded protein is CASSLELGLVEKQYF.

The table lists this clonotype with a few counts. The J gene is TRBJ2-5, the V gene TRBV27; 9 bases map to TRBD2. With the DNA end fitting TRBJ2-1 better, the J assignment may be wrong. Germline V lookup: CDR1 MNHEY, CDR2 SMNVEV (reference sequence). The CDR3 is 15 amino acids. DNA of the CDR3: TGTGCCAGCAGCACCTATAGCGGGGGCCCGGATGAGCAGTTCTTC. Translating it yields CASSTYSGGPDEQFF.

The table lists this clonotype with a few counts. The CDR3 region has the DNA TGTGCCACCAGTGACCGAACGGGGGGACAGGGACAAGAGACCCAGTACTTC. Its protein is CATSDRTGGQGQETQYF. The chain has TRBV24-1 and TRBJ2-5; 9 bases align to TRBD1. The CDR3 length is 17 residues. Trimming took 4 bases from V and 2 from J; bases not matched to a gene: 10. Germline V CDR1 and CDR2: KGHDR, SFDVKD.

The CDR3 DNA sequence: TGTGCCAGCAGTCACCTGGGGACTTTTAACTATGGCTACACCTTC. The encoded protein is CASSHLGTFNYGYTF. The chain couples TRBV6-5 to TRBJ1-2; possible D gene TRBD1, 5 bases. V dropped 5 bases and J dropped 1 base, with 14 bases sitting between them. CDR1 and CDR2 (germline): MNHEY, SVGAGI. This CDR3 contains 15 residues.

This clonotype was observed at least ten times. This chain links TRBV7-3 with TRBJ2-5; weak D call: TRBD1 (6 bases). Trimming removed 3 bases at V and 1 base at J, with 12 bases between. CDR3 length: 15 amino acids. Looked up from germline, CDR1 is SGHTA and CDR2 is FQGTGA. CDR3 sequence: CASSLGRGPQETQYF. In DNA form, the CDR3 reads TGTGCCAGCAGCTTGGGCAGGGGACCCCAAGAGACCCAGTACTTC.

This clonotype was detected only a few times. The chain is built from TRBV4-3 and TRBJ2-2, with TRBD2 matching 7 bases. V lost 4 bases, J lost 0 bases, and 8 bases stayed unmatched. Germline V gene data show CDR1 as LGHNA and CDR2 as YSLEER. This CDR3 region has 17 residues. CDR3 sequence (DNA): TGCGCCAGCAGCCCAGCGGGGCGGGGTTCGAACACCGGGGAGCTGTTTTTT. Protein product: CASSPAGRGSNTGELFF.

This clonotype has just a few counts. The gene calls are TRBV9 and TRBJ2-5, with D possibly being TRBD2 (5 bases). Trimming removed 2 bases at V and 2 bases at J, with 13 bases between. The length of the CDR3 is 15 residues. Per germline, CDR1 SGDLS and CDR2 YYNGEE. CDR3 region: CASSVFEGRQETQYF. CDR3 bases: TGTGCCAGCAGCGTTTTCGAGGGAAGACAAGAGACCCAGTACTTC.

This clonotype was counted only a few times. This chain joins TRBV5-1 and TRBJ2-5; D uncertain. The J call is uncertain, as TRBJ2-7 better fits the DNA end. Germline CDR1 is SGHRS and CDR2 is YFSETQ. The CDR3 has 13 residues. The CDR3 sequence is CASSFDYSYEQYF. The CDR3, as DNA: TGCGCCAGCAGCTTTGATTACTCCTACGAGCAGTACTTC.

There are a few counts of this clonotype. The V gene is TRBV7-2, the J gene TRBJ2-5, with D hard to call. V was cut by 1 base and J by 2 bases, with 8 bases left in between. Germline CDR1 is SGHTA and CDR2 is FQGNSA. There are 14 residues in the CDR3. The CDR3 coding sequence is TGTGCCAGCAGCTTAGTCAGGCAGCAAGAGACCCAGTACTTC. Residues: CASSLVRQQETQYF.

The sample holds a few counts of this clonotype. J is TRBJ2-5 and V is TRBV30, with D perhaps TRBD1 (5 bases). The V end lost 0 bases, the J end lost 5 bases, and 13 bases lay between the germline ends. The germline gives CDR1 GTSNPN, CDR2 SVGIG (reference sequence). The CDR3 loop spans 14 amino acids. This CDR3 is CAWSVQWGRETQYF. The CDR3 coding sequence is TGTGCCTGGAGTGTACAGTGGGGCCGCGAGACCCAGTACTTC.

This clonotype was picked up a small number of times. The rearrangement joins TRBV21-1 to TRBJ1-2. TRBV21-1 is classified as a pseudogene. The CDR3 is 14 residues long. The CDR3 is CASDGEVALEGYTF. The DNA of the CDR3 is TGTGCCAGCGATGGGGAGGTGGCGTTAGAGGGCTACACCTTC.